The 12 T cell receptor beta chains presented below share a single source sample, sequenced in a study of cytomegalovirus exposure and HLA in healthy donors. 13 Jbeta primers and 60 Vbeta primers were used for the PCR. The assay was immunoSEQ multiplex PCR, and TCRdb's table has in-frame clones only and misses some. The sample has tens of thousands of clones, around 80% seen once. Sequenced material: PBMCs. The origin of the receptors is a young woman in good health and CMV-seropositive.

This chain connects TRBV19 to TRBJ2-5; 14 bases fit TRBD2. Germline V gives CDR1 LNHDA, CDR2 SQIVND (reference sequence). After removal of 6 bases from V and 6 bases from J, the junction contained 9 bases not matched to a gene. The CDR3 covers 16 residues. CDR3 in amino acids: CASSAAGTSGRKTQYF. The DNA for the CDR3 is TGTGCCAGTAGCGCTGCCGGGACTAGCGGGAGAAAGACCCAGTACTTC. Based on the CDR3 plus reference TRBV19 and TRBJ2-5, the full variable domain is DGGITQSPKYLFRKEGQNVTLSCEQNLNHDAMYWYRQDPGQGLRLIYYSQIVNDFQKGDIAEGYSVSREKKESFPLTVTSAQKNPTAFYLCASSAAGTSGRKTQYFGPGTRLLVL.

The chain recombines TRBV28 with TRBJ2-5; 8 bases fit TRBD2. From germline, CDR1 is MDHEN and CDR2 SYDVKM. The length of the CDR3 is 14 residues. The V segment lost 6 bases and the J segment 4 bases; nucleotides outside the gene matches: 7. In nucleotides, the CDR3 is TGTGCCAGCAGCCCGGGGGGGCCGGGAGAGACCCAGTACTTC. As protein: CASSPGGPGETQYF.

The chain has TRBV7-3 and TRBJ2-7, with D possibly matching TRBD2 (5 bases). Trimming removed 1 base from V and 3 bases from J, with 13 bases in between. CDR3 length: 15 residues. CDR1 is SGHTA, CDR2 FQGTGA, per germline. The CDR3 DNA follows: TGTGCCAGCAGCTTAATGCCCGGGAATAACTACGAGCAGTACTTC. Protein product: CASSLMPGNNYEQYF.

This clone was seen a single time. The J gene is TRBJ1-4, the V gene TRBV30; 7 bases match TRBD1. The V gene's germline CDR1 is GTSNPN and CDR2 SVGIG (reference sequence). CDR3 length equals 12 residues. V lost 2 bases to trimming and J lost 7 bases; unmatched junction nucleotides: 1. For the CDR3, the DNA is TGTGCCTGGAGTCAGGGGGTTGAAAAACTGTTTTTT. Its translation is CAWSQGVEKLFF. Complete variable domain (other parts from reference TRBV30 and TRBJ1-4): SQTIHQWPATLVQPVGSPLSLECTVEGTSNPNLYWYRQAAGRGLQLLFYSVGIGQISSEVPQNLSASRPQDRQFILSSKKLLLSDSGFYLCAWSQGVEKLFFGSGTQLSVL.

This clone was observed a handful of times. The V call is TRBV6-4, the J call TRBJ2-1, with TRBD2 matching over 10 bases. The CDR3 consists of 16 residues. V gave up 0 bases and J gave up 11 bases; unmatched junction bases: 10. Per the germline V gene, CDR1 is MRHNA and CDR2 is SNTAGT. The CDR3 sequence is CASSDSEKREGRKQFF. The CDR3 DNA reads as TGTGCCAGCAGTGACTCAGAAAAGCGGGAGGGCCGAAAGCAGTTCTTC.

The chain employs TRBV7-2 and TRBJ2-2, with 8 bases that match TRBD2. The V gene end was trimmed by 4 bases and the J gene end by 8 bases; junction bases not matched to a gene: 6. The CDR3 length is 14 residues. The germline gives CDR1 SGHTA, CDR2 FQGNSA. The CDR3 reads CASSSNRLAGELFF. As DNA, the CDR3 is TGTGCCAGCAGCTCTAATAGACTAGCGGGGGAGCTGTTTTTT.

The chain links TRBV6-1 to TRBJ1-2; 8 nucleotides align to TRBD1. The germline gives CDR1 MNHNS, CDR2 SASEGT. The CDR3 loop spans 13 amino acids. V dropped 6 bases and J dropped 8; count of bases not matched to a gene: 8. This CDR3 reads CASSRDRSCGYTF. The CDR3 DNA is TGTGCCAGCAGCCGGGACAGGTCGTGCGGCTACACCTTC.

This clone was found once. CDR3 amino acids: CASSLSVRRAGLAGVSAKNIQYF. The CDR3 coding sequence is TGTGCCAGCAGTTTATCGGTGAGGCGGGCAGGGCTAGCGGGAGTTTCCGCCAAAAACATTCAGTACTTC. This chain uses TRBV27 with TRBJ2-4; 10 nucleotides agree with TRBD2. Per the germline V gene, CDR1 is MNHEY and CDR2 is SMNVEV (reference sequence). This CDR3 spans 23 amino acids. V lost 0 bases, J lost 1 base, and 21 bases stayed unmatched.

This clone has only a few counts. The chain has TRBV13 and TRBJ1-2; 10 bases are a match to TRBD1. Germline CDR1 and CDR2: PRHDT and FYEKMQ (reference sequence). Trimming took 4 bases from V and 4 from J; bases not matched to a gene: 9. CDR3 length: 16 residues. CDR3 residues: CASSSEATGGLYGYTF. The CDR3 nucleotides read TGTGCCAGCAGCTCTGAGGCGACAGGGGGCCTCTATGGCTACACCTTC.

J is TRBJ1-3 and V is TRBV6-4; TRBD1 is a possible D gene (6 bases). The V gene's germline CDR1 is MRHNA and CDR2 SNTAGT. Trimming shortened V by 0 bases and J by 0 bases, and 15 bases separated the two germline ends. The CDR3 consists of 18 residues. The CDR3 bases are TGTGCCAGCAGTGACTCGAGTCCAGGGGCCCTCTCTGGAAACACCATATATTTT. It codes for CASSDSSPGALSGNTIYF.

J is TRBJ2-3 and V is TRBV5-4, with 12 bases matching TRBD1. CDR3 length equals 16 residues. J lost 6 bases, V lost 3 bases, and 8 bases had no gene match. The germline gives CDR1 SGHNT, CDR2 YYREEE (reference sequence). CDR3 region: CASSSIRDRGRDTQYF. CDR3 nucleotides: TGTGCCAGCAGCTCCATCCGGGACAGGGGGCGGGATACGCAGTATTTT.

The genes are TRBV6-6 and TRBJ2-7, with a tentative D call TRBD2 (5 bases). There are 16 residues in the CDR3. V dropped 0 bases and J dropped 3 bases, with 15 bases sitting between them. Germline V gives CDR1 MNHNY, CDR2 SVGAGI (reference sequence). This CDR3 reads CASSYSKAPRDYEQYF. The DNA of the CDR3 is TGTGCCAGCAGTTACTCGAAGGCCCCCCGGGACTACGAGCAGTACTTC.